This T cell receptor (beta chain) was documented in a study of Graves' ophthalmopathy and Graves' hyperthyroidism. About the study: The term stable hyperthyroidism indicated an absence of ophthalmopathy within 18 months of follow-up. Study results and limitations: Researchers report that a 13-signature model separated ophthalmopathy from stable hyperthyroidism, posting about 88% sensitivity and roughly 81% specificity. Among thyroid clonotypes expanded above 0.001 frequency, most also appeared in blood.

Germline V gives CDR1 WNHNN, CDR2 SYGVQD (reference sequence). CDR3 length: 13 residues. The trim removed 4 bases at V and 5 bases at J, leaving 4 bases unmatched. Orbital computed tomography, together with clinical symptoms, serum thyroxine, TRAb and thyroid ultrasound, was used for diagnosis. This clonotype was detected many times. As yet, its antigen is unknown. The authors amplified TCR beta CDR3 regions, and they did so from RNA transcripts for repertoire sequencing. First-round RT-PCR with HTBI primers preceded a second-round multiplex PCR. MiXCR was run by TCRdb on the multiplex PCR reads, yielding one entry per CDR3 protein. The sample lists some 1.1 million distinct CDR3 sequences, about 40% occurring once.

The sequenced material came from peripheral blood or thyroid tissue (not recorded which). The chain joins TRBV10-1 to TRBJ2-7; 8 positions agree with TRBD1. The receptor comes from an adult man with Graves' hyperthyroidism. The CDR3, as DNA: TGCGCCAGCAGTGCCCAGGGGGCCCACGAGCAGTACTTC. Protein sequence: CASSAQGAHEQYF.